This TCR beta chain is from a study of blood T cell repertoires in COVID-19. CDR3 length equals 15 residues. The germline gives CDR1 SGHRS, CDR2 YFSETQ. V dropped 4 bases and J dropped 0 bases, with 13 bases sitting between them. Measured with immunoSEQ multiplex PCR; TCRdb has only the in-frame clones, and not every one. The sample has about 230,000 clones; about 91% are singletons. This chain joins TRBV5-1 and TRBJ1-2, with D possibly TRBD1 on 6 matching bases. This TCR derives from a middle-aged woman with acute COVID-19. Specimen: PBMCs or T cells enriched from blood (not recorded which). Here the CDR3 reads CASSLNRATNYGYTF. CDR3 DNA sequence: TGCGCCAGCAGCCTAAACAGGGCTACTAACTATGGCTACACCTTC.